This T cell receptor (beta chain) stems from a study of cytomegalovirus exposure and HLA in healthy donors. Study outcomes and limitations: Later analysis suggested most CMV-associated TCR beta chains were HLA-restricted.

Details on this clone: The antigen is undetermined.

The CDR3 runs to 13 residues. The germline CDR1 and CDR2 sequences are SGHNT and YYREEE (reference sequence). The PCR made use of 60 Vbeta and 13 Jbeta primers. The protocol was immunoSEQ multiplex PCR, while the TCRdb copy is restricted to in-frame clones and leaves out a portion. The data show some 110,000 clones, 9% to 10% seen once. V usage is TRBV5-4 and J usage is TRBJ2-5; D is ambiguous. The J call could be wrong; TRBJ2-7 is a better fit for the DNA end. The sample comprised PBMCs. The TCR originated in a man aged 25-45 years in good health and CMV-seronegative. The CDR3 sequence: CASSLDVSYEQYF. CDR3 bases: TGTGCCAGCAGCTTGGACGTCTCCTACGAGCAGTACTTC.